What follows are 16 T cell receptor beta chains derived from one specimen sequenced in a study of cytomegalovirus exposure and HLA in healthy donors (dated by TCRdb to the late 2010s). Library method: the immunoSEQ multiplex PCR assay. The multiplex PCR relied on a mix of 60 forward primers for TCR Vbeta segments and 13 reverse primers for TCR Jbeta segments. The immuneACCESS repertoire file appears here via TCRdb, limited to in-frame rearrangements. These files lack a portion of the clones; in checked studies, under half of the deficit traces to unresolved V genes, and the cause of the others is not known. Here the sample has about 190,000 clones; roughly 74% occur a single time. The ten largest make up about 2% of the sample. Sequencing was performed on PBMCs. The receptors originated from a woman younger than 45 in good health and CMV-seronegative.

The chain employs TRBV5-6 and TRBJ2-7, with D unresolved. Germline V CDR1 and CDR2: SGHDT, YYEEEE. This CDR3 spans 15 amino acids. The V end lost 2 bases, the J end lost 0 bases, and 12 bases lay between the germline ends. DNA for the CDR3: TGTGCCAGCAGCTTAGTTCATATGAGCTCCTACGAGCAGTACTTC. As protein: CASSLVHMSSYEQYF.

The chain employs TRBV14 and TRBJ2-1; maybe TRBD1 (6 bases). The CDR3 runs to 16 residues. Trimming pared 0 bases from V and 8 bases from J, leaving 17 bases between. The germline V gene has CDR1 SGHDN and CDR2 FVKESK. DNA for the CDR3: TGTGCCAGCAGCCAAGAATTGGGGGCACCTAGGTATGAGCAGTTCTTC. It is translated as CASSQELGAPRYEQFF.

V usage is TRBV5-1 and J usage is TRBJ2-5, with 8 positions matching TRBD1. Germline-derived CDR1 and CDR2 are SGHRS and YFSETQ. The CDR3 runs 16 residues. Trimming removed 0 bases from V and 2 bases from J; junction bases left unmatched: 6. The CDR3 loop is CASSLGQGATQETQYF. The CDR3 DNA follows: TGCGCCAGCAGCTTGGGGCAGGGGGCCACTCAAGAGACCCAGTACTTC.

The rearrangement links TRBV2 to TRBJ2-5, with a tentative D call TRBD2 (7 bases). The CDR3 totals 15 residues. CDR1 and CDR2 from the germline V gene are SNHLY and FYNNEI. The V and J ends lost 7 bases and 2 bases respectively, with 17 bases between them. The CDR3 DNA reads as TGTGCCAGCAAGGGGCGAGGGGGGGATCAAGAGACCCAGTACTTC. Translating gives CASKGRGGDQETQYF.

V and J are TRBV2 and TRBJ1-2; tentative D call: TRBD1 (5 bases). V shed 6 bases and J shed 7 bases, with 18 bases lying between them. The germline gives CDR1 SNHLY, CDR2 FYNNEI. This CDR3 has 14 amino acids. The CDR3, as DNA: TGTGCCAGCAGCCCGGAGCGGGGACTTGGTGGCTACACCTTC. This encodes CASSPERGLGGYTF.

The CDR3 nucleotides read TGTGCCAGCTCAGAGACTAACAGGGGGCGAGGTGAAAAACTGTTTTTT. Translated, it gives CASSETNRGRGEKLFF. V and J are TRBV18 and TRBJ1-4; 9 nucleotides match TRBD1. The length of the CDR3 is 16 residues. Germline-derived CDR1 and CDR2 are KGHSH and LQKENI. V dropped 5 bases and J dropped 7; count of bases not matched to a gene: 11.

This chain connects TRBV5-1 to TRBJ2-7; the D is unclear. CDR3 size: 12 residues. V was shortened by 5 bases and J by 6 bases, with 12 bases between the two germline ends. Germline loops: CDR1 SGHRS, CDR2 YFSETQ. CDR3 coding DNA: TGCGCCAGCAGTTACCGTTCGGGCGAGCAGTACTTC. It codes for CASSYRSGEQYF.

The chain uses TRBV7-9 and TRBJ1-1; D possibly corresponds to TRBD1 (5 bases). Germline CDR1 SEHNR, CDR2 FQNEAQ (reference sequence). Trimming shortened V by 1 base and J by 10 bases, and 13 bases separated the two germline ends. This CDR3 has 13 amino acids. CDR3 DNA sequence: TGTGCCAGCAGCTTAGGTCCCGGCGACAGAGCTTTCTTT. This gives the protein CASSLGPGDRAFF.

The chain employs TRBV25-1 and TRBJ1-2, with 7 bases fitting TRBD1. CDR3 size: 16 residues. V gave up 1 base and J gave up 4 bases; unmatched junction bases: 9. Germline CDR1 MGHDK, CDR2 SYGVNS. As DNA, the CDR3 is TGTGCCAGCAGTGAATCAACCGGGACAGCGATCTATGGCTACACCTTC. This sequence encodes CASSESTGTAIYGYTF.

The chain couples TRBV5-1 to TRBJ1-2, with D hard to call. CDR1 is SGHRS and CDR2 is YFSETQ in the germline V gene. Trimming took 0 bases from V and 0 from J, leaving 12 bases between them. The CDR3 is 16 amino acids. The CDR3 reads CASSLDPPSPNYGYTF. CDR3 sequence (DNA): TGCGCCAGCAGCTTGGACCCGCCGAGTCCTAACTATGGCTACACCTTC. The whole variable domain, remainder taken from reference TRBV5-1 and TRBJ1-2, is KAGVTQTPRYLIKTRGQQVTLSCSPISGHRSVSWYQQTPGQGLQFLFEYFSETQRNKGNFPGRFSGRQFSNSRSEMNVSTLELGDSALYLCASSLDPPSPNYGYTFGSGTRLTVV.

The chain employs TRBV7-6 and TRBJ2-5, with D perhaps matching TRBD1 (6 bases). The V gene lost 2 bases and the J gene lost 4 bases, with 17 bases spanning the gap. The CDR3 spans 16 residues. Germline loops: CDR1 SGHVS, CDR2 FNYEAQ. The CDR3 nucleotides read TGTGCCAGCAGCTTAAATTTCGCAGGGGCAGGAGAGACCCAGTACTTC. Residues: CASSLNFAGAGETQYF.

The V gene is TRBV19, the J gene TRBJ2-5, with a tentative D call TRBD1 (5 bases). The end of the DNA aligns better with TRBJ2-7, so the J call may be wrong. In germline, CDR1 is LNHDA, CDR2 SQIVND (reference sequence). The CDR3 runs 14 residues. The CDR3 DNA sequence: TGTGCCAGTAGTCCGACAGCTATATCCTACGAGCAGTACTTC. Translation gives CASSPTAISYEQYF.

This CDR3 reads CASSLSNSVASGTDTQYF. CDR3 DNA sequence: TGTGCCAGCAGCTTAAGTAACTCGGTGGCTAGCGGGACAGATACGCAGTATTTT. The chain links TRBV13 to TRBJ2-3, with 8 positions matching TRBD2. The CDR3 extends over 18 amino acids. Losses at the gene ends were 2 bases for V and 3 bases for J; bases not matched to a gene: 13. Per germline, CDR1 PRHDT and CDR2 FYEKMQ (reference sequence).

This clone showed up just a few times. The V and J genes are TRBV9 and TRBJ1-1; no clear D. Trimming removed 0 bases from V and 2 bases from J, with 17 bases in between. The CDR3 extends over 17 amino acids. Germline lookup yields CDR1 SGDLS and CDR2 YYNGEE. DNA for the CDR3: TGTGCCAGCAGCGTAGGTCCCGGTCTAGGTGGAAACACTGAAGCTTTCTTT. Its translation is CASSVGPGLGGNTEAFF. The full variable domain, rest sourced from reference TRBV9 and TRBJ1-1, is DSGVTQTPKHLITATGQRVTLRCSPRSGDLSVYWYQQSLDQGLQFLIQYYNGEERAKGNILERFSAQQFPDLHSELNLSSLELGDSALYFCASSVGPGLGGNTEAFFGQGTRLTVV.

The genes are TRBV30 and TRBJ2-5; 11 bases are a match to TRBD1. Germline values: CDR1 GTSNPN, CDR2 SVGIG (reference sequence). V lost 8 bases and J lost 3; bases outside the gene matches: 8. The CDR3 sequence is 14 residues long. CDR3 nucleotide sequence: TGTGCCCTAGGGGGACAGGGGGGCGAAGAGACCCAGTACTTC. As protein: CALGGQGGEETQYF.

The chain recombines TRBV27 with TRBJ2-3; 9 bases fit TRBD1. V was pared by 6 bases and J by 4 bases, with 11 bases of the junction left unmatched. The CDR3 has 16 residues. The germline V gene has CDR1 MNHEY and CDR2 SMNVEV (reference sequence). CDR3 coding DNA: TGTGCCAGCAGGACAGGGGGATTTAGCTTTTCAGATACGCAGTATTTT. Protein product: CASRTGGFSFSDTQYF.